The clone carrying this T cell receptor beta chain was observed a few times. Its matching antigen is unknown. The data were obtained in a study of blood T cells in healthy people across ages. General observations from the study: Estimates of total diversity, which came from one million sequenced T cells, were considered to be underestimates. The study found more naive CD4+ cells and higher diversity in long-lived than aged donors. As age increased, TCR beta diversity per million T cells fell in a roughly linear fashion.

The CDR3 length is 14 residues. With 0 bases removed from V and 7 bases from J, the gap between germline ends came to 8 bases. CDR1 and CDR2 (germline): SGDLS, YYNGEE. A sample-barcoded 5' primer and a J-beta primer mix were used in a second PCR of roughly 6 to 11 cycles. Every single cDNA molecule received a tag from a template-switch adaptor with 12 random nucleotides. One entry per CDR3 protein, called by TCRdb with MiXCR from the 5' RACE reads. The table includes 1.5 million or so distinct CDR3 sequences, around 40% detected once. Sequencing input: blood. This receptor was taken from a woman aged 18-30 years in good health. This chain connects TRBV9 to TRBJ1-6; maybe TRBD1 (5 bases). The CDR3 nucleotides are TGTGCCAGCAGCGTAGGGCGGGGCAATTCACCCCTCCACTTT. It yields the protein CASSVGRGNSPLHF. Full variable domain (rest looked up from reference TRBV9 and TRBJ1-6): DSGVTQTPKHLITATGQRVTLRCSPRSGDLSVYWYQQSLDQGLQFLIQYYNGEERAKGNILERFSAQQFPDLHSELNLSSLELGDSALYFCASSVGRGNSPLHFGNGTRLTVT.